This T cell receptor (beta chain) was recovered during a study of CD8+ T cells in alopecia areata. General study points: Many expanded lesional clones persisted during tofacitinib (in both scalp and blood). Compared with normal scalp, lesional scalp had higher clonality and more expanded CD8+ clones.

With V trimmed by 2 bases and J by 2 bases, 4 bases remained unmatched. The CDR3 is made up of 15 amino acids. Germline V gene sequence: CDR1 SGHRS, CDR2 YFSETQ. As regards this clone: As yet, its antigen is unknown.

The treatment: oral pan-JAK inhibitor, 5-10 mg twice daily. In each case, RNA was isolated and then reverse transcribed into cDNA as the sequencing template. Some clones are missing from TCRdb's copy, which holds only in-frame ones; the method was immunoSEQ multiplex PCR. The sample lists about 300,000 clones, roughly 64% seen once, with around 1.7% in the top ten. The chain is built from TRBV5-1 and TRBJ2-3, with 8 positions matching TRBD1. The TCR comes from a human donor with alopecia areata. The starting material was CD4+ T cells sorted from blood, obtained at week 24, from a patient treated with tofacitinib. The CDR3 coding sequence is TGCGCCAGCAGCTTTCGGACAGGGAACACAGATACGCAGTATTTT. Translating it yields CASSFRTGNTDTQYF. The entire variable domain, with the rest obtained from reference TRBV5-1 and TRBJ2-3, is as follows: KAGVTQTPRYLIKTRGQQVTLSCSPISGHRSVSWYQQTPGQGLQFLFEYFSETQRNKGNFPGRFSGRQFSNSRSEMNVSTLELGDSALYLCASSFRTGNTDTQYFGPGTRLTVL.